This TCR beta chain was observed in a study of CD8 T cells in ankylosing spondylitis. From the 5' RACE reads, TCRdb called clonotypes with MiXCR, one entry per CDR3 protein. The sample lists about 220,000 distinct CDR3 sequences, 8% to 11% seen once, with roughly a fifth in the top ten. This clonotype was seen many times. Its specificity is unknown. The CDR3 spans 11 residues. The V end was cut by 4 bases, the J end by 8 bases, with 11 bases between. Per the germline V gene, CDR1 is DFQATT and CDR2 is SNEGSKA (reference sequence). Study results and caveats: One TCR beta motif, made up of several highly homologous variants, appeared characteristic of ankylosing spondylitis blood. Disease-associated clones were reportedly significantly overrepresented in matched ankylosing spondylitis synovial fluid. Some of the motif variants had earlier been found in reactive arthritis patients' fluid and blood.

The sample comprised blood, either unsorted or a sorted T cell fraction (not recorded which). This TCR derives from a male donor with ankylosing spondylitis or in good health (not recorded which). J is TRBJ1-2 and V is TRBV20-1; a possible D gene is TRBD1 (5 bases). CDR3 nucleotides: TGCAGTGCTACCTCAGGGATAGGCTACACCTTC. This translates into CSATSGIGYTF.